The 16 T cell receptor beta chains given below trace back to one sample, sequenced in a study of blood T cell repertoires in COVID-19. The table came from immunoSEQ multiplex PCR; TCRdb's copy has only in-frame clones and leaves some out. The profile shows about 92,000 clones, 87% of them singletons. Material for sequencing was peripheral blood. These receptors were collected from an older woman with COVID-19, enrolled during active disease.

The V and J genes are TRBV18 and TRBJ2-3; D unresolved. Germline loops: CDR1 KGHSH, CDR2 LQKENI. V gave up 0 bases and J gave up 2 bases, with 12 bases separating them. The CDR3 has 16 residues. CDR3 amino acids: CASSPPSIAFTDTQYF. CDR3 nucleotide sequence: TGTGCCAGCTCACCACCTTCCATAGCTTTCACAGATACGCAGTATTTT.

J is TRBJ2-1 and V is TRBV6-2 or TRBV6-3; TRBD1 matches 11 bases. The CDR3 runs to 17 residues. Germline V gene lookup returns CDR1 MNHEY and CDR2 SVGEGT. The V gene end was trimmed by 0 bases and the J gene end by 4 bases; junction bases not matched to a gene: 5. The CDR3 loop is CASSYSLGQGGYNEQFF. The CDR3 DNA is TGTGCCAGCAGTTACTCGCTGGGACAGGGGGGATACAATGAGCAGTTCTTC.

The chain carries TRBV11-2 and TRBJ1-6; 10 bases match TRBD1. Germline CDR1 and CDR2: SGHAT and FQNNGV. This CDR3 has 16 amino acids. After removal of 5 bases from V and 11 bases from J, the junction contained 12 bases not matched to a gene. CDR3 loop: CASSLGWTGGSAPLHF. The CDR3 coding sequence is TGTGCCAGCAGCCTAGGCTGGACAGGGGGATCAGCACCCCTCCACTTT.

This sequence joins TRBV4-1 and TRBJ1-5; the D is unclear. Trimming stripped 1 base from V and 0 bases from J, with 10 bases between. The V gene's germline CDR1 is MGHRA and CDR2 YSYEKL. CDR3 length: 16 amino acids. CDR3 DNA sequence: TGCGCCAGCAGCCAAGTTCCAGGCTATAGCAATCAGCCCCAGCATTTT. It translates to CASSQVPGYSNQPQHF.

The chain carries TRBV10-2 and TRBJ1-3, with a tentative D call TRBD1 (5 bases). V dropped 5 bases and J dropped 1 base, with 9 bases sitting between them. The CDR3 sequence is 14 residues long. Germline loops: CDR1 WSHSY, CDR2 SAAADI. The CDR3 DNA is TGCGCCAGCAGTACCGGGGGTTCTGGAAACACCATATATTTT. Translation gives CASSTGGSGNTIYF.

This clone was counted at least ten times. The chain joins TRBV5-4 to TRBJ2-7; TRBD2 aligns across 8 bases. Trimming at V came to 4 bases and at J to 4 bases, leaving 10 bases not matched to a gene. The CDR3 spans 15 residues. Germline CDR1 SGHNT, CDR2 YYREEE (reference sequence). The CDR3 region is CASSPGRGAGYEQYF. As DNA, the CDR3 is TGTGCCAGCAGCCCCGGGAGGGGGGCAGGGTACGAGCAGTACTTC.

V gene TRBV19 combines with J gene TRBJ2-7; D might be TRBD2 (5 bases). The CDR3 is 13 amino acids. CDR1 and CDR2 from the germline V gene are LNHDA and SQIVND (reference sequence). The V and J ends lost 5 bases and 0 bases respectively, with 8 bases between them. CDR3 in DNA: TGTGCCAGTAGTCTCGGGGTCTCCTACGAGCAGTACTTC. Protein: CASSLGVSYEQYF.

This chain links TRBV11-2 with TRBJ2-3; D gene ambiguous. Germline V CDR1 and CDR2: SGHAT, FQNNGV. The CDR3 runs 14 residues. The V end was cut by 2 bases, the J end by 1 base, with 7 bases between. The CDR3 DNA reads TGTGCCAGCAGCTTAATCTCGGGCACAGATACGCAGTATTTT. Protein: CASSLISGTDTQYF.

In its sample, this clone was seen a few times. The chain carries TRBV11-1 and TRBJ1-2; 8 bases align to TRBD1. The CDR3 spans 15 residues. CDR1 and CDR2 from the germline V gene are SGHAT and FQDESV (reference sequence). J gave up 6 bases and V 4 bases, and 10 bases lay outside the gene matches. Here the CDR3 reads CASSSRQGTWNGYTF. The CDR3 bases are TGTGCCAGCAGCTCTAGACAGGGGACGTGGAATGGCTACACCTTC.

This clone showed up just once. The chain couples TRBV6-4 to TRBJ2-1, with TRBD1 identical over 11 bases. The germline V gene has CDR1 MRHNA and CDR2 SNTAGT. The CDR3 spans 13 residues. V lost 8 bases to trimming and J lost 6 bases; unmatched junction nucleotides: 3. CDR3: CASGTGGGNEQFF. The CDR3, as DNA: TGTGCCAGCGGGACAGGGGGTGGCAATGAGCAGTTCTTC.

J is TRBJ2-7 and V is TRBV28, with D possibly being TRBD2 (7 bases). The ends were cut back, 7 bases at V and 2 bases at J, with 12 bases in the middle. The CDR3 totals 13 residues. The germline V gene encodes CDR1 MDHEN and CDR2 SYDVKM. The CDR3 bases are TGTGCCAGCAATGGGGGGGCAGCCTACGAGCAGTACTTC. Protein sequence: CASNGGAAYEQYF.

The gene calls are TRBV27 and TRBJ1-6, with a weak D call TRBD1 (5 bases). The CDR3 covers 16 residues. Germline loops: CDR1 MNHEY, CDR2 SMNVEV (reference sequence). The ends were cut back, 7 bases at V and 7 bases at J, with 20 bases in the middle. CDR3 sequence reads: CASMRAGGAQNSPLHF. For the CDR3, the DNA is TGTGCCAGCATGCGGGCTGGAGGGGCGCAGAATTCACCCCTCCACTTT.

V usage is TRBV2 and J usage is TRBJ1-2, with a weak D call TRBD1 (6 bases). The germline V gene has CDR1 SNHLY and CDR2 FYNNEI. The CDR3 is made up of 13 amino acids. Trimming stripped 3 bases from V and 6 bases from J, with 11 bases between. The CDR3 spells CASSERGPDGYTF. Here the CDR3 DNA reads TGTGCCAGCAGTGAGCGGGGGCCGGATGGCTACACCTTC.

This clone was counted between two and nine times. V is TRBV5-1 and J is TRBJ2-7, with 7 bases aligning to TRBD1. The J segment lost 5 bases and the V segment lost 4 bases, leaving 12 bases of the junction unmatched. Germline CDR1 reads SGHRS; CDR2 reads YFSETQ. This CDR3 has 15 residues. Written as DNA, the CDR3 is TGCGCCAGCAGCCAATCGACAGGGCGTTGGAACGAGCAGTACTTC. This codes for CASSQSTGRWNEQYF.

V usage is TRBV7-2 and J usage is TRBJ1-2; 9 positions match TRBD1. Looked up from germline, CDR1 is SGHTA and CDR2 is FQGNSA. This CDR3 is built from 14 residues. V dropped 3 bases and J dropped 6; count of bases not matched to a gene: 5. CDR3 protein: CASSLLQGADGYTF. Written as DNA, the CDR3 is TGTGCCAGCAGCTTGTTACAGGGGGCTGATGGCTACACCTTC.

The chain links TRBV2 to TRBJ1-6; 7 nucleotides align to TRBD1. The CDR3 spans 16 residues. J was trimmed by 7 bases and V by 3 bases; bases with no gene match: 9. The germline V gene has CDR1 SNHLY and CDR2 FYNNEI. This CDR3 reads CASSDRGTDLNSPLHF. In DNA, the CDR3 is TGTGCCAGCAGTGATAGAGGGACAGACCTCAATTCACCCCTCCACTTT.